These 14 T cell receptor beta chains came from one sample sequenced in a study of cytomegalovirus exposure and HLA in healthy donors. Primers: 60 Vbeta forward and 13 Jbeta reverse. Method: immunoSEQ multiplex PCR; TCRdb's copy keeps in-frame clones and lacks some. The sample yields 100,000 to 150,000 clones, about a sixth seen once. The sample taken for sequencing was PBMCs. The receptors here all came from a female donor in good health and CMV-seropositive.

The chain couples TRBV18 to TRBJ1-2; TRBD1 aligns across 7 bases. CDR1 and CDR2 (germline): KGHSH, LQKENI. The CDR3 contains 14 residues. Trimming removed 2 bases from V and 3 bases from J; junction bases left unmatched: 3. This chain's CDR3 is CASSPGQDYYGYTF. As DNA, the CDR3 is TGTGCCAGCTCACCAGGACAGGATTACTATGGCTACACCTTC.

This clone was seen a handful of times. This chain joins TRBV7-3 and TRBJ1-1; no definite D call. CDR1 is SGHTA, CDR2 FQGTGA, per germline. The CDR3 sequence is 14 residues long. The V end was cut by 2 bases, the J end by 3 bases, with 10 bases between. The CDR3: CASSLYGRDTEAFF. In DNA form, the CDR3 reads TGTGCCAGCAGCTTATATGGGAGGGACACTGAAGCTTTCTTT.

This chain uses TRBV29-1 with TRBJ2-5; tentative D call: TRBD2 (7 bases). Per germline, CDR1 SQVTM and CDR2 ANQGSEA. V was pared by 6 bases and J by 5 bases, with 19 bases between. The CDR3 is 14 residues long. This CDR3 reads CSVSRGGAMETQYF. The CDR3 DNA follows: TGCAGCGTCTCTAGGGGGGGGGCGATGGAGACCCAGTACTTC.

The chain employs TRBV7-2 and TRBJ1-2; TRBD1 matches at 7 bases. The CDR3 runs 15 residues. Germline V lookup: CDR1 SGHTA, CDR2 FQGNSA. J gave up 5 bases and V 1 base, and 7 bases lay outside the gene matches. The CDR3 DNA reads as TGTGCCAGCAGCTTAGACAGGGGTAGGCGTTATGGCTACACCTTC. This codes for CASSLDRGRRYGYTF.

J is TRBJ2-1 and V is TRBV7-8, with 12 positions matching TRBD2. V gave up 1 base and J gave up 6 bases; unmatched junction bases: 13. The germline V gene has CDR1 SGHVS and CDR2 FQNEAQ. This CDR3 spans 19 amino acids. This chain's CDR3 is CASSLGLAGARGSFNEQFF. CDR3 nucleotide sequence: TGTGCCAGCAGCTTAGGACTAGCGGGAGCGAGGGGATCGTTCAATGAGCAGTTCTTC.

In its sample, this clone was seen a few times. J is TRBJ1-1 and V is TRBV15; D is unclear. V was trimmed by 0 bases and J by 1 base, leaving 12 bases between them. The CDR3 is 16 amino acids. The V gene's germline CDR1 is LNHNV and CDR2 YYDKDF (reference sequence). The CDR3 loop reads CATSRDRGYGNTEAFF. The CDR3 nucleotides read TGTGCCACCAGCAGAGATCGCGGATACGGGAACACTGAAGCTTTCTTT.

In its sample, this clone was seen a few times. V gene TRBV7-9 combines with J gene TRBJ1-4; 7 bases match TRBD1. Germline V lookup: CDR1 SEHNR, CDR2 FQNEAQ (reference sequence). Germline trimming cut 1 base from V and 8 bases from J; bases unmatched to any gene: 4. The CDR3 is 14 amino acids. As DNA, the CDR3 is TGTGCCAGCAGCTTAGGGGTACAGGGGGAAAAACTGTTTTTT. Translated, it gives CASSLGVQGEKLFF.

V and J are TRBV6-5 and TRBJ1-5; a possible D gene is TRBD1 (5 bases). The CDR3 spans 15 residues. Germline V CDR1 and CDR2: MNHEY, SVGAGI. Trimming removed 7 bases at V and 4 bases at J, with 17 bases between. CDR3 in amino acids: CASTSAPGRNQPQHF. For the CDR3, the DNA is TGTGCCAGCACCTCTGCCCCAGGGCGGAATCAGCCCCAGCATTTT.

The rearrangement joins TRBV28 to TRBJ1-2, with no clear D. The CDR3 runs to 15 residues. Deletions cut 10 bases from V and 2 bases from J, with 20 bases between. Germline lookup yields CDR1 MDHEN and CDR2 SYDVKM. The CDR3, as DNA: TGTGCCACCCAACCCACGACACTCCTAAACTATGGCTACACCTTC. Encoded protein: CATQPTTLLNYGYTF.

The gene calls are TRBV6-4 and TRBJ2-1; D is possibly TRBD2 (7 bases). V lost 2 bases and J lost 6, with 17 bases in between. Germline V lookup: CDR1 MRHNA, CDR2 SNTAGT. This CDR3 has 16 amino acids. As DNA, the CDR3 is TGTGCCAGCAGTGACCCTCGGAGGGGGGGCTCCAATGAGCAGTTCTTC. Protein sequence: CASSDPRRGGSNEQFF.

The gene calls are TRBV7-9 and TRBJ2-6; D is ambiguous. In germline, CDR1 is SEHNR, CDR2 FQNEAQ (reference sequence). The CDR3 covers 14 residues. Trimming took off 8 bases at V and 4 bases at J, with 12 bases between the two ends. CDR3 protein: CASFDKSGANVLTF. CDR3 nucleotide sequence: TGTGCCAGCTTCGACAAGTCCGGGGCCAACGTCCTGACTTTC.

This clone occurred a few times. The rearrangement uses TRBV30 and TRBJ2-1; D may be TRBD2 (5 bases). Per the germline V gene, CDR1 is GTSNPN and CDR2 is SVGIG (reference sequence). The CDR3 has 14 residues. V was pared by 4 bases and J by 3 bases, with 13 bases between. CDR3 amino acids: CAWTPAVGYNEQFF. Here the CDR3 DNA reads TGTGCCTGGACCCCAGCGGTTGGCTACAATGAGCAGTTCTTC. Filled out from reference TRBV30 and TRBJ2-1, the complete variable domain reads SQTIHQWPATLVQPVGSPLSLECTVEGTSNPNLYWYRQAAGRGLQLLFYSVGIGQISSEVPQNLSASRPQDRQFILSSKKLLLSDSGFYLCAWTPAVGYNEQFFGPGTRLTVL.

The chain couples TRBV7-6 to TRBJ2-3; D not resolved. The germline gives CDR1 SGHVS, CDR2 FNYEAQ. The V and J ends lost 5 bases and 4 bases respectively, with 16 bases between them. The CDR3 contains 15 residues. The CDR3 protein is CASSVSRHRSDTQYF. In nucleotides, the CDR3 is TGTGCCAGCAGCGTTAGCCGGCATCGCTCAGATACGCAGTATTTT.

Only a few counts were recorded for this clone. The chain combines TRBV30 with TRBJ2-7; 8 bases are shared with TRBD1. The CDR3 has 14 amino acids. Germline lookup yields CDR1 GTSNPN and CDR2 SVGIG (reference sequence). J gave up 4 bases and V 5 bases, and 10 bases lay outside the gene matches. CDR3 nucleotide sequence: TGTGCCTGGGACACGGGGACAGGCGATTACGAGCAGTACTTC. It translates to CAWDTGTGDYEQYF.